The sequence of this T cell receptor beta chain was determined in a study of blood T cell repertoires in COVID-19. Looking at the study overall: Sites in the United States, Italy and Spain provided acute and convalescent COVID-19 samples.

In the original analysis: It was from reference gene primer amplification that nucleated cell counts were estimated. Profiled with immunoSEQ multiplex PCR; TCRdb holds only in-frame clones, not every one. The V and J calls and the clone size are those of that table, but D and trimming were determined from the DNA. The table records about 140,000 clones, more than 65% of them present only once. Trimming at V came to 3 bases and at J to 4 bases, leaving 7 bases not matched to a gene. The CDR3 consists of 15 residues. Germline loops: CDR1 LNHNV, CDR2 YYDKDF (reference sequence). Input material: peripheral blood. This TCR was recovered from an elderly man with acute or convalescent COVID-19. J is TRBJ2-7 and V is TRBV15; the match to TRBD1 covers 9 bases. The chain's CDR3 is CATSRDRGTGYEQYF. In DNA, the CDR3 is TGTGCCACCAGCAGGGACAGGGGCACGGGGTACGAGCAGTACTTC.